This T cell receptor (beta chain) came from a study of blood T cell repertoires in COVID-19. Assay: immunoSEQ multiplex PCR; the TCRdb copy retains only in-frame clones and omits some. The top ten hold 2.5% to 4% of the sample, which has under 300,000 clones, over 80% seen once. V was cut by 8 bases and J by 6 bases, with 16 bases left in between. The germline V gene encodes CDR1 MDHEN and CDR2 SYDVKM. This CDR3 is built from 14 residues. Adults between about 18 and 95 years of age took part from under 30 US areas. Contact with a PCR-confirmed or clinician-diagnosed COVID-19 case occurred within 2 weeks of entry.

The chain links TRBV28 to TRBJ1-4; maybe TRBD1 (6 bases). Sequencing was carried out using PBMCs or T cells enriched from blood (not recorded which). The sequence was collected from a woman between 40 and 55 years old who had been exposed to COVID-19. The CDR3 protein is CASVYGRGYEKLFF. The CDR3 nucleotides read TGTGCCAGCGTGTATGGGAGGGGGTATGAAAAACTGTTTTTT.